The present TCR beta chain was sequenced within a study of human T cells and chemical hapten exposure listed by TCRdb under 2021. About the investigation overall: For sensitization, 2% DPC in acetone was applied to a roughly 2 cm by roughly 2 cm area of upper inner arm skin. Blood was sampled from patients pre-sensitization (week 0) and at 2, 6 and about 24 weeks after DPC sensitization. Alopecia areata with under or over 50% scalp involvement, alopecia totalis and alopecia universalis were represented in the patient cohort, which was mostly female. Nearly 30 alopecia patients gave blood for TCR sequencing at one to four time points (pre-sensitization, 2, 6 and 24 weeks). Libraries were pooled for sequencing, and per-sample TCR yields varied mainly because of small differences in library volumes within the pool. Peripheral blood TCR repertoire changes were tracked in vivo in alopecia patients during primary and secondary sensitization to the hapten diphenylcyclopropenone (DPC). Patients additionally received weekly therapeutic DPC doses to the scalp throughout the approximately 22-week study period. Patch tests used Finn chambers with 0.01% DPC on the upper back, scored after 6 days by International Contact Dermatitis Research Group standards. The paper as a whole reports these results and caveats: Because all patients had alopecia, a presumed autoimmune disease, the immune response of the patients might differ from that of healthy individuals. DPC sensitization did not change how many TCRs were above 1 in 1000 frequency, and no evidence was found of alterations in global repertoire structure. After repeated subsampling, the strength of the expansion versus patch-test correlation and the threshold at which it became significant changed. Patch test score correlated positively with the number of PT1 expanded TCRs, reaching significance at thresholds 8, 16 and 32 but not at 4. Significantly more large CDR3 similarity clusters were formed by expanded TCRs than by pre-sensitization or healthy control sets, consistent with antigen-driven responses.

Interpreted using the paper, the time point label stands for: patch test 2, 6 weeks after DPC sensitization. Reading the label with the study, this specimen's treatment or condition is: therapeutic diphenylcyclopropenone sensitization with weekly scalp DPC. At each patch-test visit, blood was drawn before the patch test was applied. To be eligible, patients had to be aged 18 to 70, diagnosed with alopecia and judged suitable for DPC therapy, while pregnant patients were excluded. Total RNA was extracted from unfractionated whole blood collected in Tempus Blood RNA tubes. Only a few counts were recorded for this clonotype. What antigen it recognizes has not been identified. Per-nucleotide qualities are absent, and no much larger clonotype sits a single base away. The CDR3 contains 15 residues, cysteine and phenylalanine counted. Of the read, only the CDR3 DNA is kept; its 45 bases are in frame from base 1. The CDR1 and CDR2 encoded by the germline V gene are SGHTA and FQGNSA. V is shortened by 4 bases, J by 1 base, and the region joining them spans 13 bases.

Receptor libraries were prepared by RACE. The sequencer listed for this sample is NextSeq 500. During library preparation, unique molecular identifiers were attached to individual cDNA molecules so that TCRs could be counted quantitatively and reproducibly. From each blood RNA sample, both TCR alpha and TCR beta chains were sequenced. The source study handled its data this way. Samples had a median of roughly 87,000 TCRs, with a range from roughly 20,000 to 700,000. The Decombinator software suite was used to annotate V, J and CDR3 in the TCR reads. To make PS versus PT1 abundance plots, every sample was subsampled to the same number of TCRs (28,000). TCRs were defined as expanded if absent before sensitization and observed at least eight times at the 2-week time point. Using fastp at Q25 and MiXCR, TCRdb reprocessed the public reads and kept productive beta chains. Entries that share a CDR3 protein sequence are merged under the most common genes and DNA. TCRdb assigned the V and J calls; the authors' analysis was not used. The sample profile shows roughly 140,000 distinct CDR3 sequences; approximately 12% of them were found once. The top ten constitute 1.3% to 1.5% of the sample.

The chain employs TRBV7-2 and TRBJ1-1; TRBD1 is perhaps the D gene, given 5 matching bases. The material sequenced was whole blood, taken in connection with sensitization to the hapten diphenylcyclopropenone (DPC). The receptor's source is a woman aged 45-59 years with alopecia areata. Some clones in this sample may be carry-over from other donors' samples. CDR3 protein: CASSSAGTGNTEAFF. The sequenced DNA is TGTGCCAGCAGCTCTGCTGGTACAGGGAACACTGAAGCTTTCTTT.